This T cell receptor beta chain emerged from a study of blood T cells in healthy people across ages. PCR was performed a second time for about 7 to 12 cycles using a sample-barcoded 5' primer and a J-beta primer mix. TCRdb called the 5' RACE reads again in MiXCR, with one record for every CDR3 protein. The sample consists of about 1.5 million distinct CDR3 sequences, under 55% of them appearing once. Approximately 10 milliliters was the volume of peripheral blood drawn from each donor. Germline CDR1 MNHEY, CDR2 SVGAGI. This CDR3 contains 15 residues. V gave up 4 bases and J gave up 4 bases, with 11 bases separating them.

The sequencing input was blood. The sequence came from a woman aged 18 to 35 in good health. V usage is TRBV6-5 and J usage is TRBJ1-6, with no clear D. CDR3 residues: CASSSQVRYNSPLHF. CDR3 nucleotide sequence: TGTGCCAGCAGTTCTCAGGTTCGGTATAATTCACCCCTCCACTTT.